The rows below give T cell receptor beta chains drawn from one sample of a study of Ad26.COV2.S vaccination and SARS-CoV-2 variants. Profiling relied on immunoSEQ multiplex PCR, and the TCRdb table lists in-frame clones only, not all of them. In the table there are some 390,000 clones, 70% to 90% of which are singletons. The source was peripheral blood, collected in a trial of Ad26.COV2.S vaccine versus placebo. These receptors all come from a person between 18 and 65 years old who received the Ad26.COV2.S COVID-19 vaccine or a placebo. The CDR3 runs from the conserved cysteine through the conserved F or W. Fields, in order: D gene, V gene, clone size, J gene, CDR3 DNA, CDR3 protein. A D gene is named only where the DNA matches it firmly. Not every row has a clone size; where given, it reads once, few, many or a size class.

-	TRBV6-2/TRBV6-3	few	TRBJ1-2	TGTGCCAGCAGCAGCCCACCCGGCTACACCTTC	CASSSPPGYTF
-	TRBV29-1	-	TRBJ1-2	TGCAGCGTTGAAAGGACGCCGGGGAACTATGGCTACACCTTC	CSVERTPGNYGYTF
-	TRBV5-4	-	TRBJ2-3	TGTGCCAGCAGCTTGAACACAGATACGCAGTATTTT	CASSLNTDTQYF
-	TRBV2	-	TRBJ2-1	TGTGCCAGCAAAGATGGGCTAGCCTACAATGAGCAGTTCTTC	CASKDGLAYNEQFF
-	TRBV5-5	-	TRBJ1-2	TGTGCCAGCAGCTTGGCGGGACAAATTAACTATGGCTACACCTTC	CASSLAGQINYGYTF
TRBD1	TRBV7-9	-	TRBJ1-1	TGTGCCAGCAGCCCTAGACAGGGAGACACTGAAGCTTTCTTT	CASSPRQGDTEAFF
TRBD2	TRBV5-4	-	TRBJ2-7	TGTGCCAGCAGTCGGGGGGGCTCTTACGAGCAGTACTTC	CASSRGGSYEQYF
-	TRBV3-1/TRBV3-2	-	TRBJ2-7	TGTGCCAGCAGCCACCCTAACTCCTACGAGCAGTACTTC	CASSHPNSYEQYF
-	TRBV27	-	TRBJ1-4	TGTGCCAGCAGTCCCGTCTGGGGTGACGAAAAACTGTTTTTT	CASSPVWGDEKLFF
-	TRBV2	-	TRBJ2-1	TGTGCCAGCAGTAGAGAAACAGGGTCTGGTGAGCAGTTCTTC	CASSRETGSGEQFF
-	TRBV25-1	once	TRBJ1-3	TGTGCCAGCAGTGAAGGCGCACTAGGGGCTGGAAACACCATATATTTT	CASSEGALGAGNTIYF
TRBD2	TRBV7-9	once	TRBJ2-4	TGTGCCAGCAGCTTAGGGACGGCTAGCGGGGGACTGAAGGTGAACATTCAGTACTTC	CASSLGTASGGLKVNIQYF
-	TRBV18	-	TRBJ2-3	TGTGCCAGCTCACCAACTCAGGTGAGCACAGATACGCAGTATTTT	CASSPTQVSTDTQYF
-	TRBV11-2	-	TRBJ1-1	TGTGCCAGCAGCTTCCTGGGCATGAACACTGAAGCTTTCTTT	CASSFLGMNTEAFF